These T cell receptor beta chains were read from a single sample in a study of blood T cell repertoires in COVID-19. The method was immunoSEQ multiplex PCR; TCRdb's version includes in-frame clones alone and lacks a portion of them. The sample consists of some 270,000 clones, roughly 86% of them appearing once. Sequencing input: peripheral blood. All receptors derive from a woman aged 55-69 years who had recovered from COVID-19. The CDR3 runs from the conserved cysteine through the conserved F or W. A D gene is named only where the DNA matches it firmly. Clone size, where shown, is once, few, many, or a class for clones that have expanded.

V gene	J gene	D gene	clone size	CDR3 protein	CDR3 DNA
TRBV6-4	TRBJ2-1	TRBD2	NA	CASSDSSGGAYNEQFF	TGTGCCAGCAGTGACTCTAGCGGGGGGGCCTACAATGAGCAGTTCTTC
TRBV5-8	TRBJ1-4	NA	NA	CASSSYEKLFF	TGTGCCAGCAGCTCCTATGAAAAACTGTTTTTT
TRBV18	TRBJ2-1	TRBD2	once	CASSPQRGEYNEQFF	TGTGCCAGCTCACCACAGCGGGGGGAATACAATGAGCAGTTCTTC
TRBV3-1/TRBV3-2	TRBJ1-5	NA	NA	CASSQALNQPQHF	TGTGCCAGCAGCCAAGCCCTAAATCAGCCCCAGCATTTT
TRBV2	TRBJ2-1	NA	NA	CASTKIWSRDNEQFF	TGTGCCAGCACGAAAATATGGTCCCGGGACAATGAGCAGTTCTTC
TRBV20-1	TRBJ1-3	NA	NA	CSAKIRNTIYF	TGCAGTGCTAAAATCAGGAACACCATATATTTT
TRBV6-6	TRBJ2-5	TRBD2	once	CASTQLAGLQETQYF	TGTGCCAGCACCCAGCTAGCGGGGCTTCAAGAGACCCAGTACTTC
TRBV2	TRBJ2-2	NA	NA	CASSVWGANTGELFF	TGTGCCAGCAGTGTCTGGGGAGCTAACACCGGGGAGCTGTTTTTT
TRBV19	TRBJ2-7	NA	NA	CASRNTREQYF	TGTGCCAGTAGGAACACCCGTGAGCAGTACTTC
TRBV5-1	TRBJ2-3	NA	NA	CASSPDISTDTQYF	TGCGCCAGCAGCCCGGACATTTCCACAGATACGCAGTATTTT
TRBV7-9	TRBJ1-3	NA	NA	CASSLSTSSGNTIYF	TGTGCCAGCAGCTTATCTACTAGCTCTGGAAACACCATATATTTT
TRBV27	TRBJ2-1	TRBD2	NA	CASSRTSGGHNEQFF	TGTGCCAGCAGTCGGACTAGCGGGGGACACAATGAGCAGTTCTTC
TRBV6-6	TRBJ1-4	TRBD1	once	CASSLTGPLFF	TGTGCCAGCAGTCTGACAGGGCCACTGTTTTTT
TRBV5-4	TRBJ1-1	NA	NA	CASSSVNSEAFF	TGTGCCAGCAGCTCGGTAAATTCTGAAGCTTTCTTT
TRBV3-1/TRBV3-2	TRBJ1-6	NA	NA	CASSPQWNPSSPLHF	TGTGCCAGCAGCCCACAGTGGAATCCAAGCTCACCCCTCCACTTT
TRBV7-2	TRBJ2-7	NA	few	CASSEGVIPYEQYF	TGTGCCAGCAGCGAGGGGGTAATACCCTACGAGCAGTACTTC
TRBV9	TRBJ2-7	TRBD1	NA	CASSVGQGAIEQYF	TGTGCCAGCAGCGTAGGACAGGGGGCGATCGAGCAGTACTTC
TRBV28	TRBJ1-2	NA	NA	CASSLWAGNYGYTF	TGTGCCAGCAGTTTATGGGCAGGGAACTATGGCTACACCTTC
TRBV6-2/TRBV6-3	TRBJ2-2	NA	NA	CASSPLGGNTGELFF	TGTGCCAGCAGTCCCCTCGGGGGGAACACCGGGGAGCTGTTTTTT
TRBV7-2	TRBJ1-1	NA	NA	CASTLQNTEAFF	TGTGCCAGCACCTTACAGAACACTGAAGCTTTCTTT
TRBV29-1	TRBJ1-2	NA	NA	CSVSGVRGYTF	TGCAGCGTTTCCGGGGTACGGGGCTACACCTTC
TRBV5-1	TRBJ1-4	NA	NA	CASSLGSSGEKLFF	TGCGCCAGCAGCCTCGGTTCTTCGGGGGAAAAACTGTTTTTT
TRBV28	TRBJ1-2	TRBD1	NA	CASSYPGQGSSYTF	TGTGCCAGCAGTTACCCCGGACAGGGTTCGTCTTACACCTTC
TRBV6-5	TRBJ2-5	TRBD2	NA	CASSFWPTSGQETQYF	TGTGCCAGCAGTTTCTGGCCTACTAGCGGCCAAGAGACCCAGTACTTC
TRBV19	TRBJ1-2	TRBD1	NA	CASKFSGQGMRLGGYTF	TGTGCCAGTAAATTCTCGGGACAGGGGATGAGGCTTGGTGGCTACACCTTC
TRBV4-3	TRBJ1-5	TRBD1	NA	CASSQEYRGSQPQHF	TGCGCCAGCAGCCAAGAATACAGGGGGAGTCAGCCCCAGCATTTT
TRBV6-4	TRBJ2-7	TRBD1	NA	CASSARFGQGYEQYF	TGTGCCAGCAGTGCCCGGTTTGGACAGGGCTACGAGCAGTACTTC
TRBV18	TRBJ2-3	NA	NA	CASSGGVGSDTQYF	TGTGCCAGCTCAGGAGGGGTAGGGTCAGATACGCAGTATTTT
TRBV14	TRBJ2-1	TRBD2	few	CASRGLASNEQFF	TGTGCCAGCAGGGGACTAGCGAGCAATGAGCAGTTCTTC
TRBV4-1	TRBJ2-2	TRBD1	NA	CASSREFRGLGELFF	TGCGCCAGCAGCCGAGAATTCAGGGGGCTCGGGGAGCTGTTTTTT
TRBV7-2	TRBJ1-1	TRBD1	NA	CASSLALDRSEAFF	TGTGCCAGCAGCTTAGCGTTGGACAGGTCCGAAGCTTTCTTT
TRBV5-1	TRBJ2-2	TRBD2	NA	CASRAGANTGELFF	TGCGCCAGCAGGGCGGGGGCGAACACCGGGGAGCTGTTTTTT
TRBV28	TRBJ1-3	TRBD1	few	CASEGQGRSGNTIYF	TGTGCCAGCGAGGGACAGGGGCGGTCTGGAAACACCATATATTTT
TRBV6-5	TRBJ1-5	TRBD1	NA	CASSTGGGYQPQHF	TGTGCCAGCAGTACAGGGGGGGGCTATCAGCCCCAGCATTTT
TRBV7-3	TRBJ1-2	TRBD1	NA	CASSLWSGGPYGYTF	TGTGCCAGCAGCTTATGGTCAGGGGGACCCTATGGCTACACCTTC
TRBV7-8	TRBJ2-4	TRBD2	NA	CASSLTAGLAKNIQYF	TGTGCCAGCAGCTTAACAGCGGGATTAGCCAAAAACATTCAGTACTTC
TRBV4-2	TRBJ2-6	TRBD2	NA	CASSPRTSANSGANVLTF	TGTGCCAGCAGCCCCCGGACTAGCGCCAACTCTGGGGCCAACGTCCTGACTTTC
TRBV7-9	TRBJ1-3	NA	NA	CATNRESGNTIYF	TGTGCCACCAACAGGGAAAGTGGAAACACCATATATTTT
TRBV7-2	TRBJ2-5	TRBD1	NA	CASSRTTGPQETQYF	TGTGCCAGCAGCCGGACGACAGGGCCTCAAGAGACCCAGTACTTC
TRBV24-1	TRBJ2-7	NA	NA	CAISPRDTKTYEQYF	TGTGCCATCTCCCCCCGGGACACGAAGACCTACGAGCAGTACTTC
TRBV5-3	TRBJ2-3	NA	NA	CARRFTFTTPTDTQYF	TGTGCCAGAAGGTTTACCTTTACAACGCCCACAGATACGCAGTATTTT
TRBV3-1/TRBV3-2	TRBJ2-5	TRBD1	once	CASSQAGTGAETQYF	TGTGCCAGCAGCCAAGCAGGGACAGGGGCCGAGACCCAGTACTTC
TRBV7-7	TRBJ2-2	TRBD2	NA	CASSKGLASGELFF	TGTGCTAGCAGCAAGGGACTAGCCTCCGGGGAGCTGTTTTTT
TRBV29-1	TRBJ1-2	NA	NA	CSVEDDTVKYGYTF	TGCAGCGTTGAAGATGATACAGTCAAGTATGGCTACACCTTC
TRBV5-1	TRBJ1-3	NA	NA	CASSLGDSTGNTIYF	TGCGCCAGCAGCTTGGGAGACAGTACTGGAAACACCATATATTTT
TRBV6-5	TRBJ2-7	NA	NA	CASSHDWSEQYF	TGTGCCAGCAGTCATGACTGGAGCGAGCAGTACTTC
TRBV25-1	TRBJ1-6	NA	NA	CASTFGWENSPLHF	TGTGCCAGCACCTTCGGATGGGAGAATTCACCCCTCCACTTT
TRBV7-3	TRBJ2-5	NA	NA	CASSRGGQETQYF	TGTGCCAGCAGTAGAGGAGGGCAAGAGACCCAGTACTTC
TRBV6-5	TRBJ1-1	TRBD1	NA	CASSSNRGLTKAFF	TGTGCCAGCAGTTCCAACAGGGGACTTACGAAAGCTTTCTTT
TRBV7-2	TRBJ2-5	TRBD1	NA	CASSLARWQGAKTQYF	TGTGCCAGCAGCTTAGCGCGTTGGCAGGGGGCTAAGACCCAGTACTTC
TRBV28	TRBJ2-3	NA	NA	CASSLLAGSTDTQYF	TGTGCCAGCAGTTTACTGGCGGGGAGCACAGATACGCAGTATTTT
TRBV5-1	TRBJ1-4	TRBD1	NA	CASSGSLGQGREKLFF	TGCGCCAGCAGCGGATCTCTGGGACAGGGACGCGAAAAACTGTTTTTT
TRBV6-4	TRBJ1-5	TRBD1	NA	CASSDRDRGRWGNQPQHF	TGTGCCAGCAGTGACAGGGACAGGGGTCGGTGGGGGAATCAGCCCCAGCATTTT
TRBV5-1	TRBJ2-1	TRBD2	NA	CASSLDAGTSQSFFWFF	TGCGCCAGCAGCTTGGATGCGGGGACTAGTCAGTCTTTTTTCTGGTTCTTC